The 32 T cell receptor beta chains below were found in one sample sequenced in a study of CD8+ T cells in alopecia areata. Documented treatment: oral pan-JAK inhibitor, 5-10 mg twice daily. RNA was isolated and reverse transcribed to cDNA, the sequencing template. Using immunoSEQ multiplex PCR, the repertoire was profiled, and TCRdb retains in-frame clones only, with some absent. The table records some 200,000 clones, roughly 44% of them present only once. The specimen was CD4+ T cells sorted from blood, collected between weeks 36 and 40, from a patient treated with tofacitinib. All receptors derive from a human donor with alopecia areata.

This rearrangement joins TRBV29-1 to TRBJ2-1; no definite D call. This CDR3 comprises 11 residues. Germline lookup yields CDR1 SQVTM and CDR2 ANQGSEA. Deletions cut 4 bases from V and 3 bases from J, with 4 bases between. The CDR3 DNA reads as TGCAGCGTTGGGGACTACAATGAGCAGTTCTTC. This gives the protein CSVGDYNEQFF.

This clone has more than one count but fewer than ten. This sequence joins TRBV30 and TRBJ2-1; possible D gene TRBD2, 5 bases. In germline, CDR1 is GTSNPN, CDR2 SVGIG (reference sequence). The CDR3 has 13 amino acids. V lost 8 bases and J 1 base, leaving 12 bases between the germline ends. CDR3 nucleotides: TGTGCCGGGCGGGTGGGATCCTACAATGAGCAGTTCTTC. The encoded protein is CAGRVGSYNEQFF.

The chain employs TRBV19 and TRBJ2-1; D is perhaps TRBD2 (6 bases). CDR3 size: 16 residues. The germline V gene encodes CDR1 LNHDA and CDR2 SQIVND (reference sequence). Trimming took 7 bases from V and 10 from J, leaving 26 bases between them. Here the CDR3 DNA reads TGTGCCAGTACCGCCACCCGCACGTTCGGCCGGGGGGAGCAGTTCTTC. It translates to CASTATRTFGRGEQFF.

This clone showed up just a few times. V gene TRBV30 combines with J gene TRBJ1-1; 9 nucleotides agree with TRBD1. The germline V gene has CDR1 GTSNPN and CDR2 SVGIG (reference sequence). There are 15 residues in the CDR3. Trimming removed 8 bases from V and 2 bases from J; junction bases left unmatched: 12. CDR3 residues: CAGLPGTGLNTEAFF. CDR3 in DNA: TGTGCCGGACTACCCGGGACAGGGCTCAACACTGAAGCTTTCTTT. Using reference TRBV30 and TRBJ1-1 for the parts outside the CDR3, the full variable domain is SQTIHQWPATLVQPVGSPLSLECTVEGTSNPNLYWYRQAAGRGLQLLFYSVGIGQISSEVPQNLSASRPQDRQFILSSKKLLLSDSGFYLCAGLPGTGLNTEAFFGQGTRLTVV.

The table lists this clone with a few counts. This chain joins TRBV7-2 and TRBJ1-1; D is perhaps TRBD1 (6 bases). V lost 8 bases and J 1 base, leaving 14 bases between the germline ends. This CDR3 region has 14 residues. Germline CDR1 SGHTA, CDR2 FQGNSA. The CDR3 loop reads CASRRGETNTEAFF. The CDR3 DNA reads TGTGCCAGCCGGAGGGGGGAGACGAACACTGAAGCTTTCTTT.

This clone was seen a few times. The rearrangement uses TRBV7-2 and TRBJ1-3; D call uncertain. V lost 5 bases and J 1 base, leaving 6 bases between the germline ends. Germline V CDR1 and CDR2: SGHTA, FQGNSA. The CDR3 spans 13 residues. The CDR3 nucleotides read TGTGCCAGCAGCCCGGAATCTGGAAACACCATATATTTT. Translating gives CASSPESGNTIYF.

The genes are TRBV5-1 and TRBJ2-3, with 13 nucleotides matching TRBD2. CDR3 length equals 15 residues. Germline loops: CDR1 SGHRS, CDR2 YFSETQ. The ends lost 4 bases at V and 4 bases at J; junction bases unmatched: 3. The CDR3 spells CASSRTSGSADTQYF. The DNA of the CDR3 is TGCGCCAGCAGCAGGACTAGCGGGAGCGCAGATACGCAGTATTTT. Full variable domain (outside the CDR3, taken from reference TRBV5-1 and TRBJ2-3): KAGVTQTPRYLIKTRGQQVTLSCSPISGHRSVSWYQQTPGQGLQFLFEYFSETQRNKGNFPGRFSGRQFSNSRSEMNVSTLELGDSALYLCASSRTSGSADTQYFGPGTRLTVL.

The chain carries TRBV27 and TRBJ2-5, with 8 bases that match TRBD2. This CDR3 has 14 residues. The V segment lost 3 bases and the J segment 4 bases; nucleotides outside the gene matches: 4. The germline gives CDR1 MNHEY, CDR2 SMNVEV (reference sequence). This chain's CDR3 is CASSFGAGGETQYF. For the CDR3, the DNA is TGTGCCAGCAGTTTCGGGGCGGGGGGAGAGACCCAGTACTTC.

The table lists this clone with a count of one. This chain connects TRBV2 to TRBJ2-5, with 14 bases matching TRBD2. Germline lookup yields CDR1 SNHLY and CDR2 FYNNEI. The CDR3 sequence is 15 residues long. The V segment lost 4 bases and the J segment 5 bases; nucleotides outside the gene matches: 3. The CDR3 DNA is TGTGCCAGCAGTGCCGGGACTAGCGGGAGCGAGACCCAGTACTTC. It encodes CASSAGTSGSETQYF.

This clone appeared a few times. The rearrangement uses TRBV4-2 and TRBJ2-3; D possibly corresponds to TRBD2 (5 bases). The germline CDR1 and CDR2 sequences are LGHNA and YNFKEQ. The CDR3 covers 14 residues. Deletions cut 4 bases from V and 0 bases from J, with 8 bases between. The CDR3 coding sequence is TGTGCCAGCAGCCCTGGACTGAGCACAGATACGCAGTATTTT. Its translation: CASSPGLSTDTQYF.

This clone was recorded once. The chain joins TRBV5-1 to TRBJ1-1; D gene unclear. The V and J ends lost 4 bases and 1 base respectively, with 14 bases between them. In germline, CDR1 is SGHRS, CDR2 YFSETQ. This CDR3 comprises 15 residues. This chain's CDR3 is CASSVDGNRNTEAFF. CDR3 DNA sequence: TGCGCCAGCAGCGTCGACGGCAATCGGAACACTGAAGCTTTCTTT. Together with reference TRBV5-1 and TRBJ1-1, the CDR3 gives the full variable domain: KAGVTQTPRYLIKTRGQQVTLSCSPISGHRSVSWYQQTPGQGLQFLFEYFSETQRNKGNFPGRFSGRQFSNSRSEMNVSTLELGDSALYLCASSVDGNRNTEAFFGQGTRLTVV.

The gene calls are TRBV29-1 and TRBJ2-7; TRBD1 agrees at 7 bases. With 6 bases clipped from V and 3 bases from J, the junction kept 5 bases outside the gene matches. CDR3 length equals 12 residues. The germline V gene encodes CDR1 SQVTM and CDR2 ANQGSEA. CDR3 sequence (DNA): TGCAGCGTCATCCGGGACAGCTACGAGCAGTACTTC. Translated, it gives CSVIRDSYEQYF.

The sample holds a few counts of this clone. The chain uses TRBV7-2 and TRBJ1-1; a possible D gene is TRBD1 (5 bases). The CDR3 contains 15 residues. CDR1 SGHTA and CDR2 FQGNSA come from the germline V gene. The V gene lost 2 bases and the J gene lost 6 bases, with 16 bases spanning the gap. The CDR3 reads CASSLHAGSASEAFF. Written as DNA, the CDR3 is TGTGCCAGCAGCTTACACGCAGGGAGCGCATCTGAAGCTTTCTTT. The whole variable domain, filled in from reference TRBV7-2 and TRBJ1-1, reads GAGVSQSPSNKVTEKGKDVELRCDPISGHTALYWYRQSLGQGLEFLIYFQGNSAPDKSGLPSDRFSAERTGGSVSTLTIQRTQQEDSAVYLCASSLHAGSASEAFFGQGTRLTVV.

The chain employs TRBV4-1 and TRBJ2-6; possible D gene TRBD1, 5 bases. Per the germline V gene, CDR1 is MGHRA and CDR2 is YSYEKL. Deletions cut 2 bases from V and 0 bases from J, with 14 bases between. CDR3 length: 18 amino acids. The CDR3 here is CASSQTPPGLSGANVLTF. The CDR3 DNA sequence: TGCGCCAGCAGCCAAACCCCACCAGGGCTCTCTGGGGCCAACGTCCTGACTTTC.

The chain uses TRBV23-1 and TRBJ2-2; TRBD1 agrees at 7 bases. TRBV23-1 is recorded as an ORF, its role being uncertain. This CDR3 is built from 18 residues. V shed 1 base, J shed 0 bases, and the junction held 8 bases outside the gene matches. This CDR3 reads CASSQFPDRETNTGELFF. The CDR3 region has the DNA TGCGCCAGCAGTCAATTTCCCGACAGGGAGACGAACACCGGGGAGCTGTTTTTT.

The V gene is TRBV28, the J gene TRBJ2-7; 8 bases line up with TRBD2. The junction had 6 bases not matched to a gene; V was cut back by 5 bases and J by 3 bases. The CDR3 spans 14 residues. Per germline, CDR1 MDHEN and CDR2 SYDVKM. The CDR3 DNA is TGTGCCAGCAGTACCGGACTAGCAGTCTACGAGCAGTACTTC. Translating gives CASSTGLAVYEQYF.

The chain carries TRBV27 and TRBJ2-7, with TRBD1 identical over 8 bases. Germline CDR1 and CDR2: MNHEY and SMNVEV (reference sequence). The CDR3 is made up of 15 amino acids. The V and J ends lost 6 bases and 4 bases, in that order; junction bases with no gene match: 11. The CDR3 loop is CASSPAGTGPYEQYF. The DNA of the CDR3 is TGTGCCAGCAGCCCGGCCGGGACAGGCCCTTACGAGCAGTACTTC.

This chain connects TRBV7-2 to TRBJ1-2, with a weak D call TRBD1 (5 bases). V was trimmed by 1 base and J by 13 bases, leaving 13 bases between them. Germline V gives CDR1 SGHTA, CDR2 FQGNSA. This CDR3 contains 12 residues. The CDR3 here is CASSLVSVGGTF. The CDR3 DNA reads TGTGCCAGCAGCTTAGTTTCAGTCGGGGGCACCTTC.

The chain is built from TRBV6-5 and TRBJ2-7; a weak D match, TRBD2 (6 bases). The CDR3 contains 15 residues. Germline CDR1 and CDR2: MNHEY and SVGAGI. V was pared by 5 bases and J by 1 base, with 15 bases between. The CDR3 coding sequence is TGTGCCAGCAGTCCGGTGGGGGGACTTTCCTACGAGCAGTACTTC. Translating gives CASSPVGGLSYEQYF.

The chain couples TRBV29-1 to TRBJ2-7; TRBD2 matches at 8 bases. This CDR3 is built from 14 residues. V dropped 4 bases and J dropped 3; count of bases not matched to a gene: 8. Germline V gives CDR1 SQVTM, CDR2 ANQGSEA. CDR3 DNA sequence: TGCAGCGTTGGCCCCGGACTAGCAATCTACGAGCAGTACTTC. It codes for CSVGPGLAIYEQYF.

The V gene is TRBV15, the J gene TRBJ2-7, with 11 bases identical to TRBD1. This CDR3 is built from 17 residues. V lost 0 bases and J lost 2; bases outside the gene matches: 6. The germline CDR1 and CDR2 sequences are LNHNV and YYDKDF (reference sequence). CDR3 DNA sequence: TGTGCCACCAGCAGAGATCTCCCGGGACAGGGGGCCTACGAGCAGTACTTC. Translated: CATSRDLPGQGAYEQYF.

The CDR3 DNA sequence: TGTGCCAGTAGTACATCCACAGGGTACTCCTACGAGCAGTACTTC. Translating it yields CASSTSTGYSYEQYF. The rearrangement links TRBV19 to TRBJ2-7; D perhaps matches TRBD1 (6 bases). Trimming pared 4 bases from V and 0 bases from J, leaving 13 bases between. The CDR3 sequence is 15 residues long. Germline V CDR1 and CDR2: LNHDA, SQIVND (reference sequence). The variable domain in full, with the rest retrieved from reference TRBV19 and TRBJ2-7, is DGGITQSPKYLFRKEGQNVTLSCEQNLNHDAMYWYRQDPGQGLRLIYYSQIVNDFQKGDIAEGYSVSREKKESFPLTVTSAQKNPTAFYLCASSTSTGYSYEQYFGPGTRLTVT.

The genes are TRBV10-2 and TRBJ1-1, with no clear D. Trimming pared 0 bases from V and 2 bases from J, leaving 7 bases between. The CDR3 runs 14 residues. Looked up from germline, CDR1 is WSHSY and CDR2 is SAAADI. CDR3 in DNA: TGCGCCAGCAGTGAGTCGAGCCCAAACACTGAAGCTTTCTTT. The encoded protein is CASSESSPNTEAFF.

CDR3 coding DNA: TGCGCCAGCAGCTATTCTACCGGGACAGGGCGTACTGAAGCTTTCTTT. As protein: CASSYSTGTGRTEAFF. This rearrangement joins TRBV5-1 to TRBJ1-1; TRBD1 agrees at 9 bases. With V trimmed by 3 bases and J by 5 bases, 11 bases remained unmatched. CDR1 and CDR2 (germline): SGHRS, YFSETQ. CDR3 length: 16 amino acids.

This clone was counted only a few times. The V call is TRBV5-6, the J call TRBJ2-2; D not certain. With 2 bases removed from V and 0 bases from J, the gap between germline ends came to 5 bases. The CDR3 spans 14 residues. The germline V gene has CDR1 SGHDT and CDR2 YYEEEE. CDR3 amino acids: CASSFGANTGELFF. In nucleotides, the CDR3 is TGTGCCAGCAGCTTTGGCGCGAACACCGGGGAGCTGTTTTTT. Combining the CDR3 with reference TRBV5-6 and TRBJ2-2 gives the whole variable domain DAGVTQSPTHLIKTRGQQVTLRCSPKSGHDTVSWYQQALGQGPQFIFQYYEEEERQRGNFPDRFSGHQFPNYSSELNVNALLLGDSALYLCASSFGANTGELFFGEGSRLTVL.

This clone was picked up many times. The germline gene is not matched at one end of the junction; a read error may be the cause. The rearrangement links TRBV7-2 to TRBJ2-3, with D possibly being TRBD1 (6 bases). The CDR3 sequence is 16 residues long. Germline CDR1 and CDR2: SGHTA and FQGNSA. CDR3 coding DNA: TGTGCCAGCAGCGTAGCAAGACCCGCAGGGGCAGATACGCAGTATTTT. Its protein product is CASSVARPAGADTQYF.

This clone was observed a handful of times. The chain joins TRBV2 to TRBJ1-2; D remains ambiguous. CDR1 and CDR2 from the germline V gene are SNHLY and FYNNEI. V was shortened by 7 bases and J by 2 bases, with 14 bases between the two germline ends. The CDR3 covers 14 residues. CDR3 coding DNA: TGTGCCAGCACGAAAGGCCCTGGGAACTATGGCTACACCTTC. Translation gives CASTKGPGNYGYTF.

The chain employs TRBV4-1 and TRBJ2-1; 11 bases align to TRBD1. The V gene's germline CDR1 is MGHRA and CDR2 YSYEKL. The V gene end was trimmed by 4 bases and the J gene end by 7 bases; junction bases not matched to a gene: 15. The CDR3 has 18 amino acids. The CDR3 DNA follows: TGCGCCAGCAGCCGCCGGTTGAGGGGACAGGGGGTCGGTAATGAGCAGTTCTTC. This encodes CASSRRLRGQGVGNEQFF.

About this clone itself: An end of the junction differs from the germline gene, which may be a read error. This specimen includes other DNA sequences encoding the same CDR3. The J gene is TRBJ2-5, the V gene TRBV20-1; D unresolved. This CDR3 is 11 amino acids long. The germline gives CDR1 DFQATT, CDR2 SNEGSKA (reference sequence). The DNA of the CDR3 is TGCAGTTTCCACCACCAAGAGACTCAGTACTTC. Its protein is CSFHHQETQYF.

The chain uses TRBV30 and TRBJ2-1, with 7 bases aligning to TRBD2. V was pared by 5 bases and J by 4 bases, with 2 bases of the junction left unmatched. The CDR3 covers 12 residues. From germline, CDR1 is GTSNPN and CDR2 SVGIG (reference sequence). The CDR3 sequence: CAWGSGYNEQFF. The CDR3 DNA reads TGTGCCTGGGGTAGCGGGTACAATGAGCAGTTCTTC.

This clone has only a few counts. The chain couples TRBV28 to TRBJ2-1, with D maybe TRBD2 (6 bases). The CDR3 consists of 15 residues. Trimming shortened V by 7 bases and J by 7 bases, and 20 bases separated the two germline ends. Per the germline V gene, CDR1 is MDHEN and CDR2 is SYDVKM. The CDR3 loop reads CASKVSGSLRNEQFF. The DNA of the CDR3 is TGTGCCAGCAAGGTTTCCGGGAGCCTACGGAATGAGCAGTTCTTC.

The J gene is TRBJ1-1, the V gene TRBV2, with 7 nucleotides matching TRBD1. Trimming removed 0 bases from V and 9 bases from J; junction bases left unmatched: 4. This CDR3 comprises 13 residues. Germline-derived CDR1 and CDR2 are SNHLY and FYNNEI. CDR3 DNA sequence: TGTGCCAGCAGTGAAGCGCGACAGGGCCAAGCTTTCTTT. Translated, it gives CASSEARQGQAFF.